These 31 T cell receptor beta chains originate from one sample sequenced in a study of radiation and T cells in renal cell carcinoma. The time point: baseline pretreatment blood. As to treatment: 15 Gy SBRT to primary tumor, nephrectomy 4 weeks later. Libraries were prepared by immunoSEQ multiplex PCR; TCRdb keeps only in-frame clonotypes and omits some of them. Here the sample spans tens of thousands of clones, over 65% being singletons. Sequencing used blood, obtained from a patient whose treatment included radiotherapy and nephrectomy. These receptor sequences come from a man aged 60 to 75 with renal cell carcinoma.

The chain couples TRBV19 to TRBJ2-1; D is unresolved. This CDR3 spans 11 amino acids. CDR1 and CDR2 from the germline V gene are LNHDA and SQIVND (reference sequence). Trimming pared 6 bases from V and 4 bases from J, leaving 4 bases between. As DNA, the CDR3 is TGTGCCAGTAGCGAGTACAATGAGCAGTTCTTC. Encoded protein: CASSEYNEQFF.

The rearrangement uses TRBV13 and TRBJ2-2; either TRBD1 or TRBD2 may fit D (5 bases each). CDR3 length: 13 amino acids. Germline loops: CDR1 PRHDT, CDR2 FYEKMQ (reference sequence). Trimming took 3 bases from V and 7 from J, leaving 9 bases between them. The CDR3 loop is CASSFGTVGELFF. DNA of the CDR3: TGTGCCAGCAGCTTCGGGACGGTCGGGGAGCTGTTTTTT.

The V and J genes are TRBV2 and TRBJ1-5; D gene unclear. There are 13 residues in the CDR3. Germline V gene sequence: CDR1 SNHLY, CDR2 FYNNEI. V was cut by 1 base and J by 6 bases, with 7 bases left in between. As DNA, the CDR3 is TGTGCCAGCAGTGAAGTCCAGGTTCAGCCCCAGCATTTT. This translates into CASSEVQVQPQHF.

The V call is TRBV5-8, the J call TRBJ2-5; tentative D call: TRBD1 (6 bases). Looked up from germline, CDR1 is SGHTS and CDR2 is YDEGEE. This CDR3 has 15 amino acids. The V and J ends lost 2 bases and 0 bases respectively, with 11 bases between them. CDR3 region: CASSLRSGDQETQYF. The CDR3 DNA reads TGTGCCAGCAGCTTAAGGTCAGGGGACCAAGAGACCCAGTACTTC.

The chain recombines TRBV19 with TRBJ2-5, with TRBD1 matching 7 bases. The CDR3 spans 15 residues. Germline trimming cut 3 bases from V and 2 bases from J; bases unmatched to any gene: 6. Germline CDR1 LNHDA, CDR2 SQIVND (reference sequence). The CDR3 sequence is CASSISPGQQETQYF. In DNA form, the CDR3 reads TGTGCCAGTAGTATCAGTCCGGGACAGCAAGAGACCCAGTACTTC.

The J gene is TRBJ2-7, the V gene TRBV7-2; maybe TRBD2 (5 bases). V lost 5 bases, J lost 6 bases, and 17 bases lay in between. Germline CDR1 reads SGHTA; CDR2 reads FQGNSA. The CDR3 has 14 residues. The CDR3 loop reads CASSAQRQMGEQYF. The CDR3 bases are TGTGCCAGCAGCGCCCAGCGGCAGATGGGCGAGCAGTACTTC. Full variable domain (rest looked up from reference TRBV7-2 and TRBJ2-7): GAGVSQSPSNKVTEKGKDVELRCDPISGHTALYWYRQSLGQGLEFLIYFQGNSAPDKSGLPSDRFSAERTGGSVSTLTIQRTQQEDSAVYLCASSAQRQMGEQYFGPGTRLTVT.

V gene TRBV11-2 combines with J gene TRBJ2-5; D is unclear. Germline V gives CDR1 SGHAT, CDR2 FQNNGV. Trimming cost V 0 bases and J 5 bases, with 4 bases left between them. The CDR3 has 12 residues. The CDR3, as DNA: TGTGCCAGCAGCTTAGACCGTGAGACCCAGTACTTC. Translating it yields CASSLDRETQYF.

V usage is TRBV11-2 and J usage is TRBJ2-7; 9 bases match TRBD2. CDR3 length: 15 residues. Germline CDR1 is SGHAT and CDR2 is FQNNGV. After removal of 6 bases from V and 4 bases from J, the junction contained 10 bases not matched to a gene. In DNA form, the CDR3 reads TGTGCCAGCAGGCAAGGCCTAGCGGGATCTTACGAGCAGTACTTC. It is translated as CASRQGLAGSYEQYF.

This chain joins TRBV18 and TRBJ2-2, with D possibly TRBD2 on 5 matching bases. The V end lost 2 bases, the J end lost 2 bases, and 9 bases lay between the germline ends. This CDR3 is 15 amino acids long. Germline lookup yields CDR1 KGHSH and CDR2 LQKENI. The CDR3 coding sequence is TGTGCCAGCTCACCATTAACTAGAAACACCGGGGAGCTGTTTTTT. It encodes CASSPLTRNTGELFF.

As for this clone: Other DNA sequences of this sample code for an identical CDR3. J is TRBJ1-5 and V is TRBV19, with TRBD1 identical over 9 bases. Germline CDR1 and CDR2: LNHDA and SQIVND (reference sequence). CDR3 length equals 15 residues. V lost 5 bases, J lost 2 bases, and 4 bases stayed unmatched. CDR3 DNA: TGTGCCAGTAGTGGGGGACAGGGTGGCAATCAGCCCCAGCATTTT. Its translation is CASSGGQGGNQPQHF.

A single count supports this clone. This chain links TRBV5-4 with TRBJ2-1; D unclear. The CDR3 spans 15 residues. V lost 2 bases and J 6 bases, leaving 15 bases between the germline ends. Germline assignment: CDR1 SGHNT and CDR2 YYREEE (reference sequence). CDR3 residues: CASSLYRVGANEQFF. The DNA of the CDR3 is TGTGCCAGCAGCTTATATAGGGTCGGAGCCAATGAGCAGTTCTTC.

This clone has only one observation. This chain connects TRBV28 to TRBJ2-7, with 8 bases identical to TRBD2. The CDR3 consists of 16 residues. V trimming: 5 bases; J trimming: 4 bases; junction bases outside the gene matches: 13. Germline V gene lookup returns CDR1 MDHEN and CDR2 SYDVKM. CDR3 nucleotides: TGTGCCAGCAGTGAAACTAGCGGCCTAAAGAGGTACGAGCAGTACTTC. Protein: CASSETSGLKRYEQYF.

The chain recombines TRBV5-5 with TRBJ2-1; D may be TRBD1 (6 bases). This CDR3 spans 16 amino acids. Germline assignment: CDR1 SGHKS and CDR2 YYEKEE (reference sequence). Trimming took off 2 bases at V and 5 bases at J, with 17 bases between the two ends. The CDR3 region is CASSLNREPFHNEQFF. DNA for the CDR3: TGTGCCAGCAGCTTAAACAGGGAACCCTTCCACAATGAGCAGTTCTTC.

The chain is built from TRBV13 and TRBJ2-1; D is unclear. The CDR3 length is 14 residues. Germline V gene lookup returns CDR1 PRHDT and CDR2 FYEKMQ (reference sequence). Trimming pared 5 bases from V and 5 bases from J, leaving 13 bases between. The CDR3 region has the DNA TGTGCCAGCAGCCCCCTCGGACCTAACAATGAGCAGTTCTTC. Encoded protein: CASSPLGPNNEQFF.

The chain employs TRBV18 and TRBJ1-1, with D perhaps matching TRBD1 (6 bases). The V end was cut by 3 bases, the J end by 5 bases, with 13 bases between. The CDR3 totals 14 residues. Germline CDR1 KGHSH, CDR2 LQKENI. In nucleotides, the CDR3 is TGTGCCAGCTCACCGGGGGCTGAAGGGACTGAAGCTTTCTTT. Residues: CASSPGAEGTEAFF.

This clone was counted only a few times. This rearrangement joins TRBV18 to TRBJ2-2, with D hard to call. V gave up 3 bases and J gave up 2 bases, with 7 bases separating them. Germline assignment: CDR1 KGHSH and CDR2 LQKENI. This CDR3 has 14 residues. CDR3 nucleotides: TGTGCCAGCTCACCTTTGGGAAACACCGGGGAGCTGTTTTTT. It codes for CASSPLGNTGELFF.

The chain is built from TRBV28 and TRBJ1-1; tentatively, D is TRBD1 (5 bases). The germline V and J ends were trimmed by 2 bases and 6 bases, with 13 bases remaining between them. CDR3 length: 14 residues. CDR1 is MDHEN and CDR2 is SYDVKM in the germline V gene. The CDR3 region is CASSLSGASAEAFF. CDR3 coding DNA: TGTGCCAGCAGTTTAAGCGGGGCTTCGGCTGAAGCTTTCTTT.

V usage is TRBV18 and J usage is TRBJ1-2, with D possibly TRBD1 on 6 matching bases. V was pared by 0 bases and J by 4 bases, with 9 bases between. The CDR3 loop spans 14 amino acids. The germline V gene encodes CDR1 KGHSH and CDR2 LQKENI. The CDR3 sequence: CASSPPGGAYGYTF. The CDR3 DNA sequence: TGTGCCAGCTCACCACCGGGGGGCGCCTATGGCTACACCTTC.

The rearrangement links TRBV19 to TRBJ2-7; D possibly uses TRBD1 or TRBD2 (5 bases each). Germline V gene data show CDR1 as LNHDA and CDR2 as SQIVND (reference sequence). The CDR3 extends over 15 amino acids. Trimming took 5 bases from V and 2 from J, leaving 16 bases between them. CDR3 bases: TGTGCCAGTAGTCCTCGGGACGTCCTTACCTACGAGCAGTACTTC. This sequence encodes CASSPRDVLTYEQYF.

The V gene is TRBV20-1, the J gene TRBJ2-7, with D uncertain. CDR1 is DFQATT and CDR2 is SNEGSKA in the germline V gene (reference sequence). The V gene lost 2 bases and the J gene lost 5 bases, with 7 bases spanning the gap. The length of the CDR3 is 11 residues. The CDR3 here is CSARLVDEQYF. For the CDR3, the DNA is TGCAGTGCTAGATTGGTCGACGAGCAGTACTTC.

This sequence joins TRBV18 and TRBJ2-7; 7 bases map to TRBD2. J was trimmed by 2 bases and V by 3 bases; bases with no gene match: 4. Germline CDR1 KGHSH, CDR2 LQKENI. This CDR3 region has 14 residues. CDR3 nucleotides: TGTGCCAGCTCACCGGCGAGCGGGGCCTACGAGCAGTACTTC. Translating it yields CASSPASGAYEQYF.

The chain joins TRBV29-1 to TRBJ2-1, with 9 nucleotides matching TRBD2. V shed 4 bases, J shed 5 bases, and the junction held 6 bases outside the gene matches. The CDR3 contains 14 residues. Germline V gene sequence: CDR1 SQVTM, CDR2 ANQGSEA. The CDR3: CSVGGGLAHNEQFF. The DNA for the CDR3 is TGCAGCGTTGGAGGGGGACTAGCTCACAATGAGCAGTTCTTC.

The genes are TRBV10-1 and TRBJ1-5; 7 nucleotides line up with TRBD1. Germline V gives CDR1 WNHNN, CDR2 SYGVQD (reference sequence). The CDR3 has 15 residues. Trimming cost V 6 bases and J 0 bases; bases outside gene matches: 5. CDR3 DNA: TGCGCCAGCAGCCCGGGGACAGATAGCAATCAGCCCCAGCATTTT. Translating it yields CASSPGTDSNQPQHF.

The CDR3 sequence: CASSFSTTEAFF. CDR3 in DNA: TGTGCCAGCAGCTTTTCGACGACTGAAGCTTTCTTT. J is TRBJ1-1 and V is TRBV7-2; no definite D call. The CDR3 extends over 12 amino acids. Germline V gene lookup returns CDR1 SGHTA and CDR2 FQGNSA. V lost 3 bases, J lost 5 bases, and 7 bases lay in between.

The DNA for the CDR3 is TGTGCCAGTAGTTCTCAGCGGGGTAACTATGGCTACACCTTC. It yields the protein CASSSQRGNYGYTF. The genes are TRBV19 and TRBJ1-2; D uncertain. V was clipped by 5 bases and J by 1 base, with 11 bases between them. Germline values: CDR1 LNHDA, CDR2 SQIVND (reference sequence). CDR3 length: 14 amino acids.

The chain uses TRBV6-6 and TRBJ2-1; D not resolved. CDR1 is MNHNY, CDR2 SVGAGI, per germline (reference sequence). V lost 2 bases and J lost 6, with 17 bases in between. The CDR3 is 16 residues long. For the CDR3, the DNA is TGTGCCAGCAGTTACATCCGCCTTGGAGAGGCCAATGAGCAGTTCTTC. Its protein is CASSYIRLGEANEQFF.

The chain joins TRBV4-1 to TRBJ2-5; TRBD1 might be the D (6 bases). From germline, CDR1 is MGHRA and CDR2 YSYEKL. This CDR3 has 16 residues. Trimming took 0 bases from V and 0 from J, leaving 11 bases between them. DNA for the CDR3: TGCGCCAGCAGCCAAGACAGTCAGGGGTACCAAGAGACCCAGTACTTC. Amino acid sequence: CASSQDSQGYQETQYF.

This clone has more than one count but fewer than ten. CDR3 amino acids: CASSARWGQGNTEAFF. The CDR3, as DNA: TGTGCCAGCAGTGCCCGGTGGGGACAGGGGAACACTGAAGCTTTCTTT. The rearrangement links TRBV2 to TRBJ1-1; 9 bases align to TRBD1. Trimming at V came to 4 bases and at J to 1 base, leaving 7 bases not matched to a gene. There are 16 residues in the CDR3. Per the germline V gene, CDR1 is SNHLY and CDR2 is FYNNEI.

This clone was seen only a few times. The V and J genes are TRBV28 and TRBJ1-3; D gene uncertain. Germline V lookup: CDR1 MDHEN, CDR2 SYDVKM. This CDR3 has 14 amino acids. V was clipped by 5 bases and J by 4 bases, with 12 bases between them. The CDR3 loop is CASSLIDGGNTIYF. The CDR3 DNA reads as TGTGCCAGCAGTCTTATCGACGGAGGAAACACCATATATTTT.

This clone showed up just once. The chain links TRBV18 to TRBJ1-1; no clear D. The CDR3 has 13 amino acids. Germline assignment: CDR1 KGHSH and CDR2 LQKENI. The V end lost 4 bases, the J end lost 1 base, and 7 bases lay between the germline ends. The CDR3 sequence is CASSQGRNTEAFF. The CDR3 nucleotides are TGTGCCAGCTCACAGGGCAGGAACACTGAAGCTTTCTTT.

The V and J genes are TRBV5-1 and TRBJ2-1, with TRBD2 identical over 8 bases. This CDR3 is built from 16 residues. Germline CDR1 and CDR2: SGHRS and YFSETQ. The J segment lost 4 bases and the V segment lost 0 bases, leaving 6 bases of the junction unmatched. CDR3 amino acids: CASSLGPGGGYNEQFF. DNA for the CDR3: TGCGCCAGCAGCTTGGGCCCGGGAGGGGGGTACAATGAGCAGTTCTTC.